This TCR beta chain is drawn from a study of blood T cell repertoires in COVID-19. Study-level background: Sites across the United States, Italy and Spain contributed samples from acute and convalescent COVID-19. PBMCs, B-cell-depleted T cells, or T cells were the source of the cDNA or gDNA that made up the material.

This CDR3 contains 13 residues. Trimming shortened V by 1 base and J by 2 bases, and 5 bases separated the two germline ends. Germline lookup yields CDR1 SGHRS and CDR2 YFSETQ. As processed by the authors: Quantification of nucleated cells was approximated via reference gene primer amplification. TCRdb's copy holds only in-frame clones and misses some; the assay was immunoSEQ multiplex PCR. Clone size and V and J calls were adopted from that table, with D and trimming inferred from the DNA. The sample has around 370,000 clones; around 91% are singletons. The clonotype originates from a man younger than 35 with active or convalescent COVID-19. The V and J genes are TRBV5-1 and TRBJ2-3, with D uncertain. The specimen was peripheral blood. The CDR3 nucleotides read TGCGCCAGCAGCTTGCACTCCACAGATACGCAGTATTTT. Its protein is CASSLHSTDTQYF.